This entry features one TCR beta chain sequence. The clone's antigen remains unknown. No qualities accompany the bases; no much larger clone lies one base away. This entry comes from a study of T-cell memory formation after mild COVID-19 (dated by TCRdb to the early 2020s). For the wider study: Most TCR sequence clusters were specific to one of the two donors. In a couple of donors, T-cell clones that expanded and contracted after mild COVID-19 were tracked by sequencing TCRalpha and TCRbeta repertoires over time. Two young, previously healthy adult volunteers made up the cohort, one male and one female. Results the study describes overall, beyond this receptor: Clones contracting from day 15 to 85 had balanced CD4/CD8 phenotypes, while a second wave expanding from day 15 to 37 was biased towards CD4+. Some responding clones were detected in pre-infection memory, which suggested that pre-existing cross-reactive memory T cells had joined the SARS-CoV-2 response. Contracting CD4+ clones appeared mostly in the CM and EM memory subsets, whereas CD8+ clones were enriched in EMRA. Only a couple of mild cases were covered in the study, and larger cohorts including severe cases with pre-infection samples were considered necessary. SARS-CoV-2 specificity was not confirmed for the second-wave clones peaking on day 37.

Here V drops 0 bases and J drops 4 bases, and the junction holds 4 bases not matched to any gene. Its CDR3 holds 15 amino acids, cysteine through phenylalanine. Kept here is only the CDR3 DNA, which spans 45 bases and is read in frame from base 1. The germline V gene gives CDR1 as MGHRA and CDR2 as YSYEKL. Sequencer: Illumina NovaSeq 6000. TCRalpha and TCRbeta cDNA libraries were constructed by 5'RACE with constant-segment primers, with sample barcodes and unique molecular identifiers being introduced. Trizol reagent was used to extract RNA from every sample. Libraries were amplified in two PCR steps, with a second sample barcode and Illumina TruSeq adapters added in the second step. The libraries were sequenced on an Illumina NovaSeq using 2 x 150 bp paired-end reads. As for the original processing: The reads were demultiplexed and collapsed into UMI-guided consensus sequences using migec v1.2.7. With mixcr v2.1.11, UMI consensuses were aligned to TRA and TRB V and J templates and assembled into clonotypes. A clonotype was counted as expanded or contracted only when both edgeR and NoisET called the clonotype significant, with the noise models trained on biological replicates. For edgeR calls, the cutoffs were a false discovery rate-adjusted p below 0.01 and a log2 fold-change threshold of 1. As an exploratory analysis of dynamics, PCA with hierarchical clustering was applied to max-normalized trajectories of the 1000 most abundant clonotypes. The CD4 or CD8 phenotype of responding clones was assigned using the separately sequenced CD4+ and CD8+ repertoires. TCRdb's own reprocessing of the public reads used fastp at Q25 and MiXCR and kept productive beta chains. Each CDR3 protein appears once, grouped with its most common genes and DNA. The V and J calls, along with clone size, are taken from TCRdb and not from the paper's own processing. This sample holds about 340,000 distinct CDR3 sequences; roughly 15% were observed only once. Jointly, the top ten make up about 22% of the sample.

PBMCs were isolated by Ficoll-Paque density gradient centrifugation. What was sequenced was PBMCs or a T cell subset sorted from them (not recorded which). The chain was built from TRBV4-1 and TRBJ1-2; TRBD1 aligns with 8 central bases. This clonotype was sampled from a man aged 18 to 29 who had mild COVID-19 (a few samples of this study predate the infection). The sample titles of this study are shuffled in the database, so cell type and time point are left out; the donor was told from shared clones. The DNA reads TGCGCCAGCAGCCAAGATTCCAGGGGGCCCTATGGCTACACCTTC. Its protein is CASSQDSRGPYGYTF.